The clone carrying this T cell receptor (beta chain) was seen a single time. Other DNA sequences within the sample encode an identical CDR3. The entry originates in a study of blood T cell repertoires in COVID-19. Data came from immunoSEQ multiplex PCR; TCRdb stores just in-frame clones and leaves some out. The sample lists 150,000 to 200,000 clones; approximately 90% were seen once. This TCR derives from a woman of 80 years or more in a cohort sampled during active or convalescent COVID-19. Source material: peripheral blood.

The DNA of the CDR3 is TGCGCCAGCAGCTTGGTTGGCGGGAGGGGGACAGATACGCAGTATTTT. It specifies CASSLVGGRGTDTQYF. The V gene is TRBV5-1, the J gene TRBJ2-3; TRBD2 agrees at 9 bases. Germline values: CDR1 SGHRS, CDR2 YFSETQ. The CDR3 is 16 residues long. V lost 0 bases, J lost 3 bases, and 5 bases stayed unmatched.